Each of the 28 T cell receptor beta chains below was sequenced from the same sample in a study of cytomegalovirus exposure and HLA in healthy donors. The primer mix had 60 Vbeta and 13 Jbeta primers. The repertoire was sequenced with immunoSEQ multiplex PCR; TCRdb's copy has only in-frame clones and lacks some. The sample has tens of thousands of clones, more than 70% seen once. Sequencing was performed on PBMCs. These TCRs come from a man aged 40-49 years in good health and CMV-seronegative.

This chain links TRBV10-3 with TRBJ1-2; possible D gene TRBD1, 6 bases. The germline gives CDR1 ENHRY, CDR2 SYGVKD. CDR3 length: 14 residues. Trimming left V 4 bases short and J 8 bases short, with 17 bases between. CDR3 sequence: CAISGSRGEYGYTF. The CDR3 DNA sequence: TGTGCCATCAGTGGGTCCAGGGGAGAGTACGGCTACACCTTC.

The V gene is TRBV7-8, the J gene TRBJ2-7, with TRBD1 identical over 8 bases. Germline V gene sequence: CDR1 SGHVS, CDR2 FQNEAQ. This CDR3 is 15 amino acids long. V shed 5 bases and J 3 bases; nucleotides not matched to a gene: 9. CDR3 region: CASSPRTGTYYEQYF. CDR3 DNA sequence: TGTGCCAGCAGCCCGCGGACAGGGACCTACTACGAGCAGTACTTC.

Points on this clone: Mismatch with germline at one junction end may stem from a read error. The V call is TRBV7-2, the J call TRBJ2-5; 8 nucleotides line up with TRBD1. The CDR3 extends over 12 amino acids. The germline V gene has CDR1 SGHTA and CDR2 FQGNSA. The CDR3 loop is CVSSNDRGTQYF. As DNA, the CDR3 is TGTGTCAGCAGCAATGACAGGGGAACCCAGTACTTC.

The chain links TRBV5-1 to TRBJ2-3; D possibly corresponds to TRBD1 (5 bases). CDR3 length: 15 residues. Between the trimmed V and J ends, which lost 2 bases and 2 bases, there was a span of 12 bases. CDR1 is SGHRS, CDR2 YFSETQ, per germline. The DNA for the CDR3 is TGCGCCAGCAGCTTAGTAGGGGCCCCCACAGATACGCAGTATTTT. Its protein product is CASSLVGAPTDTQYF.

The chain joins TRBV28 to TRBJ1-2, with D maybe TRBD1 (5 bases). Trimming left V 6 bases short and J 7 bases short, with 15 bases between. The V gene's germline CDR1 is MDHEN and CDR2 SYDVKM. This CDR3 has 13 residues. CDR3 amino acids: CASSLDSSSGYTF. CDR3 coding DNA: TGTGCCAGCAGCCTCGACAGCTCTAGTGGCTACACCTTC.

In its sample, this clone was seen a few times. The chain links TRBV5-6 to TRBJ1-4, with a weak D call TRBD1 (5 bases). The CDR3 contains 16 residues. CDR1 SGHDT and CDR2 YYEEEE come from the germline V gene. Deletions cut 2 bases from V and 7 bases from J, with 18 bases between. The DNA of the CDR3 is TGTGCCAGCAGCTTCTCCCAGGGTCCGGTGGGTGAAAAACTGTTTTTT. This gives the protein CASSFSQGPVGEKLFF. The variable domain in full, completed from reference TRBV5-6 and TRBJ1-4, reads DAGVTQSPTHLIKTRGQQVTLRCSPKSGHDTVSWYQQALGQGPQFIFQYYEEEERQRGNFPDRFSGHQFPNYSSELNVNALLLGDSALYLCASSFSQGPVGEKLFFGSGTQLSVL.

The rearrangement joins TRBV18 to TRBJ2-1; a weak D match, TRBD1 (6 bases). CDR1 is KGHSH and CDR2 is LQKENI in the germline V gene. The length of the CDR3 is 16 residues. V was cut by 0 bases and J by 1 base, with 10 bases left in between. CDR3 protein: CASSPPRQASYNEQFF. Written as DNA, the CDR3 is TGTGCCAGCTCACCACCGCGACAGGCTTCCTACAATGAGCAGTTCTTC.

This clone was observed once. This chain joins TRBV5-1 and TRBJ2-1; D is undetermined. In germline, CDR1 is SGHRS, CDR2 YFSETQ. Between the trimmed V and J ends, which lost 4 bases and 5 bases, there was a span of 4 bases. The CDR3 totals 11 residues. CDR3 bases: TGCGCCAGCAGCCCCGACAATGAGCAGTTCTTC. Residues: CASSPDNEQFF.

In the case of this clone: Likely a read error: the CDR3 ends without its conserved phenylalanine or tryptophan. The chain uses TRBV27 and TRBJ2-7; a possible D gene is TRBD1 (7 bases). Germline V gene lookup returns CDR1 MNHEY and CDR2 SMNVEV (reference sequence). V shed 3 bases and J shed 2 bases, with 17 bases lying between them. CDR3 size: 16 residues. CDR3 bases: TGTGCCAGCAGTTTTTCTGGAGGGGACAGAACCTACGAGCAGTACTCC. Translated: CASSFSGGDRTYEQYS.

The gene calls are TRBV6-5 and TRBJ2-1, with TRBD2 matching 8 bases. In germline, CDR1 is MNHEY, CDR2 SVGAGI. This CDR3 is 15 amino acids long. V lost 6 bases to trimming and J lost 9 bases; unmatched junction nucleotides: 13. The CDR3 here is CASSRTGTRIGEQFF. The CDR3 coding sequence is TGTGCCAGCAGCAGGACCGGGACTAGAATTGGTGAGCAGTTCTTC.

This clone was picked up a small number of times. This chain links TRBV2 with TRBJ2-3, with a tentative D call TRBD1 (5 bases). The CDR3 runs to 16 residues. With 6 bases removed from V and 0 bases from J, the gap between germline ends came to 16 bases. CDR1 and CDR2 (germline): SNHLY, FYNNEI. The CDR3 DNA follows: TGTGCCAGCAGCCCCGAGGCAGGGATGAGCACAGATACGCAGTATTTT. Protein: CASSPEAGMSTDTQYF.

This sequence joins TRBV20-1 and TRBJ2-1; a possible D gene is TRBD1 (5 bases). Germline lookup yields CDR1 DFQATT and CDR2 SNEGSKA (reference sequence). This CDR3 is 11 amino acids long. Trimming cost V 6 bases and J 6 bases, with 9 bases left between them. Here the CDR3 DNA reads TGCAGTGCCACAGGCGGCAATGAGCAGTTCTTC. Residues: CSATGGNEQFF.

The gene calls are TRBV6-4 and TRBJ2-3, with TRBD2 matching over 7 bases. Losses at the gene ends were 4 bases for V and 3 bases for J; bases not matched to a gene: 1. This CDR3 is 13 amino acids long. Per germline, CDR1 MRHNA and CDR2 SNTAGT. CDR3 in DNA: TGTGCCAGCAGTGGTAGCGGGACAGATACGCAGTATTTT. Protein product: CASSGSGTDTQYF.

CDR3 coding DNA: TGTGCCAGTAACGACCATACTCCGGGACAGCAAAATCAGCCCCAGCATTTT. Translated, it gives CASNDHTPGQQNQPQHF. The gene calls are TRBV19 and TRBJ1-5; 7 bases match TRBD1. Unmatched junction bases numbered 16, after V lost 7 bases and J lost 4 bases. This CDR3 is 17 amino acids long. Germline-derived CDR1 and CDR2 are LNHDA and SQIVND (reference sequence). The full variable domain, in which reference TRBV19 and TRBJ1-5 provide the parts outside the CDR3, is DGGITQSPKYLFRKEGQNVTLSCEQNLNHDAMYWYRQDPGQGLRLIYYSQIVNDFQKGDIAEGYSVSREKKESFPLTVTSAQKNPTAFYLCASNDHTPGQQNQPQHFGDGTRLSIL.

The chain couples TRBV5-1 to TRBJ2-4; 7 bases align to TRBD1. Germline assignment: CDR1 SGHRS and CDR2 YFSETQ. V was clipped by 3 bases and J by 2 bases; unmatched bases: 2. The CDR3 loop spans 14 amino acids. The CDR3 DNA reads TGCGCCAGCAGCTCGACAGGGACCAAAAACATTCAGTACTTC. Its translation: CASSSTGTKNIQYF.

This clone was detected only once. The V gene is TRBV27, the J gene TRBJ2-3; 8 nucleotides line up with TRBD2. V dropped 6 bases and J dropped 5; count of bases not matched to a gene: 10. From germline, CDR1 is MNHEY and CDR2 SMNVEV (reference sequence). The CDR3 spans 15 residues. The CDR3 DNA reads TGTGCCAGCAGCCGTAGCGGGATTATTAAAGATACGCAGTATTTT. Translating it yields CASSRSGIIKDTQYF.

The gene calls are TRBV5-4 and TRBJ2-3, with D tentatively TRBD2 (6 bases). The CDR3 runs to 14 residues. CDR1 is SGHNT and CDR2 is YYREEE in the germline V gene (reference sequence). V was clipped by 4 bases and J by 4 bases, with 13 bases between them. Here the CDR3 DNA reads TGTGCCAGCAGCCCGGAGGGCAGGTCAGATACGCAGTATTTT. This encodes CASSPEGRSDTQYF.

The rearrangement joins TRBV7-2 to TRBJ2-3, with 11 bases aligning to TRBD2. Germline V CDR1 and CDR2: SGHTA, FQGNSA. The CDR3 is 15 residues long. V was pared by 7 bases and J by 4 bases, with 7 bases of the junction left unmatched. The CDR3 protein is CASTFSGGAPDTQYF. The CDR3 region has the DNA TGTGCCAGCACCTTTAGCGGGGGGGCCCCAGATACGCAGTATTTT.

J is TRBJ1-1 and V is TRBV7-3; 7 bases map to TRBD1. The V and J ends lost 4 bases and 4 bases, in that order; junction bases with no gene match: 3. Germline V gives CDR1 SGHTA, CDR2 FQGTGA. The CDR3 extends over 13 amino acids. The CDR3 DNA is TGTGCCAGCAGCTCACAGGGGAGCACTGAAGCTTTCTTT. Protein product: CASSSQGSTEAFF.

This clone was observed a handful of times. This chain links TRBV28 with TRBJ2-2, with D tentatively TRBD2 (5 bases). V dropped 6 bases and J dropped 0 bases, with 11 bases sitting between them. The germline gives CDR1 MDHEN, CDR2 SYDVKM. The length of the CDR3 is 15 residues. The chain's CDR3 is CASRPLVANTGELFF. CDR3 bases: TGTGCCAGCAGGCCACTAGTGGCGAACACCGGGGAGCTGTTTTTT.

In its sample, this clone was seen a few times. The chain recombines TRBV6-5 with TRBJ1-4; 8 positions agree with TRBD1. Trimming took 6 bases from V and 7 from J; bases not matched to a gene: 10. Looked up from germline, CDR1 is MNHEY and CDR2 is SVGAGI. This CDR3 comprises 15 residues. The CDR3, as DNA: TGTGCCAGCAGGGACAGGGCAGGGAGGAGTGAAAAACTGTTTTTT. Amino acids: CASRDRAGRSEKLFF.

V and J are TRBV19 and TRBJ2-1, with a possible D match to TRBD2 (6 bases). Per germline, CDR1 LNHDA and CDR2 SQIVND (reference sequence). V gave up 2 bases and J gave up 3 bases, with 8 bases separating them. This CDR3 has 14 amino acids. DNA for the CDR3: TGTGCCAGTAGTATAACGGGACTCTACAATGAGCAGTTCTTC. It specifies CASSITGLYNEQFF.

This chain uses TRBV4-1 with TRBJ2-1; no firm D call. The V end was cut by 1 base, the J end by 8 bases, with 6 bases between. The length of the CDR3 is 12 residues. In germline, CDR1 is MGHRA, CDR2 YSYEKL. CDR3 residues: CASSQVLHEQFF. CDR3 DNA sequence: TGCGCCAGCAGCCAAGTACTGCATGAGCAGTTCTTC.

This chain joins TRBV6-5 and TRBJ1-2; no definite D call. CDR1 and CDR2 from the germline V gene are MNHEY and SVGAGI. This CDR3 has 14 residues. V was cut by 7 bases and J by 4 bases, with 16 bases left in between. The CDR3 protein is CASTPRFASYGYTF. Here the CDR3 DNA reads TGTGCCAGCACCCCTAGGTTCGCTAGCTATGGCTACACCTTC.

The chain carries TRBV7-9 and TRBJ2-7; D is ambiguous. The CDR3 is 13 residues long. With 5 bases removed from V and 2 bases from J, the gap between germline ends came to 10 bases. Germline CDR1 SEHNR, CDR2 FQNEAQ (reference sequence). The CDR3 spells CASSDTPTYEQYF. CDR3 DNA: TGTGCCAGCAGCGACACACCGACCTACGAGCAGTACTTC.

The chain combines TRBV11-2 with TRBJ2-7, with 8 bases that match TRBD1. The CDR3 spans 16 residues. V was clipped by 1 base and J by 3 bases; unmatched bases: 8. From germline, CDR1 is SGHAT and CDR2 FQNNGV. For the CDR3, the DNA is TGTGCCAGCAGCTTAGCGACAGGGGCGCTCGGCTACGAGCAGTACTTC. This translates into CASSLATGALGYEQYF.

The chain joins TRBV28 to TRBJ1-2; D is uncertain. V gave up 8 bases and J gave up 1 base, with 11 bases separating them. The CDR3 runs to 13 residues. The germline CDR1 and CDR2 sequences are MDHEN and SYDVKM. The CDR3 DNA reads TGTGCCAGCTGCCGGGTTCTTAACTATGGCTACACCTTC. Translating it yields CASCRVLNYGYTF.

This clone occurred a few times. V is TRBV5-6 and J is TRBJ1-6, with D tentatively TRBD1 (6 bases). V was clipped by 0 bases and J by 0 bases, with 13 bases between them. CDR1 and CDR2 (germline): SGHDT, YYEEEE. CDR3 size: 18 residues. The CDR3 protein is CASSLEGKGGSYNSPLHF. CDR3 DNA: TGTGCCAGCAGCTTGGAGGGGAAAGGGGGCTCCTATAATTCACCCCTCCACTTT.